This is a list of T cell receptor beta chains from one sample in a study of T cell repertoires in cytomegalovirus infection. TCRdb reanalysed the reads using MiXCR and keeps one entry per CDR3 protein. This repertoire shows 600,000 to 800,000 distinct CDR3 sequences, 20% to 30% found once; its top ten account for 8%. Material for sequencing was CD8+ T cells from PBMCs. The receptors originated from a human donor in good health (CMV status not recorded). Some clones in this sample may be carry-over from other donors' samples. CDR3s include the opening cysteine and the closing phenylalanine or tryptophan. The D gene is left open where the match is weak. Clone size appears in some rows only: once, few, many, or a class for an expanded clone.

j_call v_call d_call clone_size cdr3_aa cdr3_nt
TRBJ2-1 TRBV20-1 TRBD1 - CSARDRDSQRSYNEQFF TGCAGTGCTAGAGATCGGGACAGCCAAAGATCCTACAATGAGCAGTTCTTC
TRBJ2-7 TRBV7-4 - - CASSLRVGAFYEQYF TGTGCCAGCAGCTTAAGGGTAGGGGCCTTCTACGAGCAGTACTTC
TRBJ2-1 TRBV7-9 - many CASSRSPGPQRPYNEQFF TGTGCCAGCAGCCGGAGCCCAGGACCCCAGAGGCCCTACAATGAGCAGTTCTTC
TRBJ1-1 TRBV4-3 - few CASSQPAGTEAFF TGCGCCAGCAGCCAACCCGCGGGGACTGAAGCTTTCTTT
TRBJ1-1 TRBV7-9 - - CASSGYRAPEAFF TGTGCCAGCAGCGGGTACAGGGCGCCTGAAGCTTTCTTT
TRBJ1-1 TRBV6-6 - few CASSPIPTVINTEAFF TGTGCCAGCAGTCCCATCCCGACAGTGATCAACACTGAAGCTTTCTTT
TRBJ2-3 TRBV25-1 - - CASSGQGRAQDTQYF TGTGCCAGCAGTGGTCAAGGGAGAGCCCAAGATACGCAGTATTTT
TRBJ2-1 TRBV24-1 - - CATSAPLTSNEQFF TGTGCCACCAGTGCCCCCCTAACTTCCAATGAGCAGTTCTTC
TRBJ2-2 TRBV12-5 - - CASGLRTGELFF TGTGCTAGTGGTTTGCGCACCGGGGAGCTGTTTTTT
TRBJ2-5 TRBV20-1 TRBD2 - CSARVGGGARETQYF TGCAGTGCTAGAGTAGGCGGGGGGGCACGGGAGACCCAGTACTTC
TRBJ2-1 TRBV19 TRBD1 few CASSNRGLDEQFF TGTGCCAGTAGCAACAGGGGGCTGGATGAGCAGTTCTTC
TRBJ1-2 TRBV19 - few CASRRALDGYTF TGTGCCAGTAGACGGGCCCTCGATGGCTACACCTTC
TRBJ2-1 TRBV19 - few CASAGTEDNEQFF TGTGCCAGCGCCGGGACCGAGGACAATGAGCAGTTCTTC
TRBJ2-2 TRBV7-9 - - CASSSLGTGTHPGELFF TGTGCCAGCAGCTCGCTCGGGACTGGCACCCATCCCGGGGAGCTGTTTTTT
TRBJ1-1 TRBV6-2/TRBV6-3 - few CAGGHTNTEAFF TGTGCCGGGGGACACACGAACACTGAAGCTTTCTTT
TRBJ2-3 TRBV27 - - CASSPLQRGTDTQYF TGTGCCAGCAGTCCACTCCAGAGGGGCACAGATACGCAGTATTTT
TRBJ2-1 TRBV27 TRBD2 many CASSLAGGSNEQFF TGTGCCAGCAGTCTAGCGGGGGGAAGCAATGAGCAGTTCTTC
TRBJ2-3 TRBV15 - few CATSRVGDSTDTQYF TGTGCCACCAGCAGAGTTGGGGATAGCACAGATACGCAGTATTTT
TRBJ2-1 TRBV7-4 TRBD2 - CASSLSSRPGLPYNEQFF TGTGCCAGCAGCTTATCCTCACGACCGGGACTACCCTACAATGAGCAGTTCTTC
TRBJ1-1 TRBV7-9 - - CASSYGRINEAFF TGTGCCAGCAGCTATGGCCGCATTAATGAAGCTTTCTTT
TRBJ1-1 TRBV5-6 - once CASRGPGMNTEAFF TGTGCCAGTAGGGGTCCGGGAATGAACACTGAAGCTTTCTTT
TRBJ2-5 TRBV6-5 TRBD2 - CASSLSLAGAETQYF TGTGCCAGCAGTTTAAGTCTAGCGGGGGCAGAGACCCAGTACTTC
TRBJ1-2 TRBV28 TRBD1 - CASSLSYRGQNYGYTF TGTGCCAGCAGTTTGTCATACAGGGGGCAGAACTATGGCTACACCTTC
TRBJ1-5 TRBV5-6 TRBD1 - CASSLGRGQGWSWERPQHF TGTGCCAGCAGCTTAGGGCGAGGACAGGGCTGGTCGTGGGAGCGGCCCCAGCATTTT
TRBJ2-3 TRBV7-6 TRBD2 many CASSLTSGGARSTDTQYF TGTGCCAGCAGCTTAACTAGCGGGGGGGCCCGCAGCACAGATACGCAGTATTTT
TRBJ1-1 TRBV5-1 - once CASSFPGESTEAFF TGCGCCAGCAGCTTCCCCGGGGAAAGCACTGAAGCTTTCTTT
TRBJ2-2 TRBV11-2 - many CASSLGVGERELFF TGTGCCAGCAGCTTAGGGGTTGGGGAGCGGGAGCTGTTTTTT
TRBJ1-1 TRBV27 TRBD1 few CASLPDRGQFMNTEAFF TGTGCCAGTCTGCCCGACAGGGGTCAGTTTATGAACACTGAAGCTTTCTTT
TRBJ2-3 TRBV10-3 - few CAISESRGSSTDTQYF TGTGCCATCAGTGAGTCGAGAGGGTCCAGCACAGATACGCAGTATTTT
TRBJ2-7 TRBV2 - - CASSELGGIEQYF TGTGCCAGCAGTGAATTAGGTGGAATCGAGCAGTACTTC
TRBJ2-5 TRBV15 - - CATSRVRQNSREGAQYF TGTGCCACCAGCAGAGTACGCCAGAATAGCAGGGAAGGTGCCCAGTACTTC
TRBJ2-7 TRBV7-6 - many CASSAGPREAIYEQYF TGTGCCAGCAGCGCGGGCCCCCGGGAAGCCATTTACGAGCAGTACTTC
TRBJ2-5 TRBV2 - - CASSAIAGGRGETQYF TGTGCCAGCAGTGCCATAGCCGGGGGGCGTGGAGAGACCCAGTACTTC
TRBJ1-2 TRBV20-1 - - CSAPGRGLNYGYTF TGCAGTGCACCAGGGCGGGGCCTAAACTATGGCTACACCTTC
TRBJ2-5 TRBV4-1 - many CASSQVGDQETQYF TGCGCCAGCAGCCAAGTAGGGGACCAAGAGACCCAGTACTTC
TRBJ1-4 TRBV7-9 TRBD1 many CASSSGQGSEKLFF TGTGCCAGCAGCTCGGGACAGGGAAGCGAAAAACTGTTTTTT
TRBJ2-1 TRBV7-6 - many CASSLVLGEATVSYNEQFF TGTGCCAGCAGCTTAGTTCTTGGAGAGGCGACGGTATCCTACAATGAGCAGTTCTTC
TRBJ2-1 TRBV7-9 - few CASSSGSNEQFF TGTGCCAGCAGCTCCGGCTCCAATGAGCAGTTCTTC